This T cell receptor (beta chain) originates from a study of shared clonotypes between healthy human individuals. On the study more broadly: Three CD4 naive, three CD4 memory, two CD8 naive and one CD8 memory plate were used per donor. Study-level points and caveats: Generally, naive subsets came out with larger estimated richness than memory subsets. Sequencing depth was expected to influence donor clonotype sharing.

Terminally differentiated effector memory CD45RA+ cells were excluded by CCR7 positive selection of CD45RO-negative cells. In the case of this clone: The antigen is undetermined.

The CDR3 is 12 residues long. The authors split each subset's genomic DNA evenly across several immunoSEQ plates. Sequencing was performed with immunoSEQ multiplex PCR; in TCRdb, only in-frame clones are kept and a portion is missing. Of around 1,900,000 clones in the sample, 80% to 95% were seen once. V is TRBV21-1 and J is TRBJ1-4. TRBV21-1 is tagged as a pseudogene. The receptor was derived from a man aged 18 to 29 in good health. Some clones in this sample may be carry-over from other donors' samples. Sequencing was carried out using naive CD8+ T cells from PBMCs. The CDR3 nucleotides read TGTGCCAACCCGGGACCAAATGAAAAACTGTTTTTT. Protein product: CANPGPNEKLFF.